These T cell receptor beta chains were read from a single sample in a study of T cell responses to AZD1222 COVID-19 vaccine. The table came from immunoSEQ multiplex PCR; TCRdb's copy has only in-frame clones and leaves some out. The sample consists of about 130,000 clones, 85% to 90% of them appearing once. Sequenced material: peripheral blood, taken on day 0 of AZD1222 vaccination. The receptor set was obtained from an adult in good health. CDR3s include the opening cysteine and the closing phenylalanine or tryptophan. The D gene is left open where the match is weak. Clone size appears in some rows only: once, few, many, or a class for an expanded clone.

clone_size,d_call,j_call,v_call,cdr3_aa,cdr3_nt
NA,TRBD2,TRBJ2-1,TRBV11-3,CASSLRRGGRYNEQFF,TGTGCCAGCAGCTTAAGGCGGGGGGGCCGCTACAATGAGCAGTTCTTC
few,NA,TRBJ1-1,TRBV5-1,CASSLAGEQDRAFF,TGCGCCAGCAGCTTGGCGGGGGAACAGGATCGGGCTTTCTTT
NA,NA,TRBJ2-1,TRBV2,CASRKGPLALNEQFF,TGTGCCAGCAGGAAGGGGCCGCTCGCCCTCAATGAGCAGTTCTTC
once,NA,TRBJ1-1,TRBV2,CAIPPDQNTEAFF,TGTGCCATCCCCCCTGATCAGAACACTGAAGCTTTCTTT
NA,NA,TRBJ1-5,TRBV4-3,CASSPSRGSGNQPQHF,TGCGCCAGCAGCCCGTCCCGCGGCAGTGGCAATCAGCCCCAGCATTTT
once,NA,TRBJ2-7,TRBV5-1,CASSLDILAYEQYF,TGCGCCAGCAGCTTGGATATATTAGCCTACGAGCAGTACTTC
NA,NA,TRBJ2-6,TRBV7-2,CASSFPEGSGANVLTF,TGTGCCAGCAGCTTTCCAGAGGGCTCTGGGGCCAACGTCCTGACTTTC
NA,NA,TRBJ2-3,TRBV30,CAWTPGDTQYF,TGTGCCTGGACCCCCGGGGATACGCAGTATTTT
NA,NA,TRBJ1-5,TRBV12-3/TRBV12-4,CASSLIEGQPQHF,TGTGCCAGCAGTTTGATTGAAGGGCAGCCCCAGCATTTT
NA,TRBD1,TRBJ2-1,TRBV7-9,CAAWTGSNEQFF,TGTGCCGCATGGACAGGTTCTAATGAGCAGTTCTTC
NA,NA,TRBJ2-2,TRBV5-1,CATQGRVNTGELFF,TGCGCCACCCAAGGACGGGTGAACACCGGGGAGCTGTTTTTT
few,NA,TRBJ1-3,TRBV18,CASSPSDSNTIYF,TGTGCCAGCTCACCTTCCGACAGTAACACCATATATTTT
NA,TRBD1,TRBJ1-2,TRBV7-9,CASSGGTGSYGYTF,TGTGCCAGCAGCGGAGGGACAGGGAGTTATGGCTACACCTTC
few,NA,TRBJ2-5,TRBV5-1,CASSLKALQETQYF,TGCGCCAGCAGCTTGAAGGCACTGCAAGAGACCCAGTACTTC
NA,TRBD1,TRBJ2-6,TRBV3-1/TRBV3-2,CASSLGDRGLGANVLTF,TGTGCCAGCAGCCTTGGGGACAGGGGGCTCGGGGCCAACGTCCTGACTTTC
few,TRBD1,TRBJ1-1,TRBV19,CASSKGQGMNTEAFF,TGTGCCAGTAGTAAGGGACAGGGAATGAACACTGAAGCTTTCTTT
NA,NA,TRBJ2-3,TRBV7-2,CASSLWGTSTVDTQYF,TGTGCCAGCAGCTTATGGGGGACTTCAACGGTAGATACGCAGTATTTT
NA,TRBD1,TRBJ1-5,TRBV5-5,CASSEGRGNQPQHF,TGTGCCAGCAGCGAGGGCAGGGGGAATCAGCCCCAGCATTTT
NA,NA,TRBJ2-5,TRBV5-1,CASSLGSSVRLQETQYF,TGCGCCAGCAGCTTGGGGTCTAGTGTTAGGCTACAGGAGACCCAGTACTTC
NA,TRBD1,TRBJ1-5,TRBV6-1,CASSEAQGAWEPQHF,TGTGCCAGCAGTGAAGCCCAGGGGGCGTGGGAGCCCCAGCATTTT
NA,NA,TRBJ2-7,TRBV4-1,CASSQGETGSYEQYF,TGCGCCAGCAGCCAAGGCGAAACAGGGTCCTACGAGCAGTACTTC
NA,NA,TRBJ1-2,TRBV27,CASSQRQTSVNYGYTF,TGTGCCAGCAGTCAGAGACAGACCAGTGTTAACTATGGCTACACCTTC
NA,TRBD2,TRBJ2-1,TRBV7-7,CASSSASGGGYYNEQFF,TGTGCTAGCAGCTCCGCTAGCGGGGGGGGATACTACAATGAGCAGTTCTTC